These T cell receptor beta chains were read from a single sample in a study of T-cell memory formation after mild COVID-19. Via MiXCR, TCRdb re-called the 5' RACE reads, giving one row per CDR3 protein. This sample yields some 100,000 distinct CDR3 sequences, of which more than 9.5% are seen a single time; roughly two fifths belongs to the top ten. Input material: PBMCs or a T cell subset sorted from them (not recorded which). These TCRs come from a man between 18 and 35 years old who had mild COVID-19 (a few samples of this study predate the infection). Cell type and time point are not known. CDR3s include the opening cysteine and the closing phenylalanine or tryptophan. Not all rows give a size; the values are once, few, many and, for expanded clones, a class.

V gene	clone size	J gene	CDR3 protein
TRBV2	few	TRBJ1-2	CASSDPGQGLNYGYTF
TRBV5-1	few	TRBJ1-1	CASSLTPNTEAFF
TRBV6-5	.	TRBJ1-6	CASSWAGRPSPLHF
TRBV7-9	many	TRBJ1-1	CASSLTGQGTEAFF
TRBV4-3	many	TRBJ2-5	CASSPSSGGAWETQYF
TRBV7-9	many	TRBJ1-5	CASSQTGGNQPQHF
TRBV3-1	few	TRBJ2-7	CASSPGPGYEQYF
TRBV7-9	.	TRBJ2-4	CASSLVGQGRSKNIQYF
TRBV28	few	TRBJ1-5	CASSLALNSNQPQHF
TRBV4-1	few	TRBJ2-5	CASSQVEGPQQETQYF
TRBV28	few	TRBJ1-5	CASSLTTVTNQPQHF
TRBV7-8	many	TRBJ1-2	CASSLEAWGTPSYGYTF
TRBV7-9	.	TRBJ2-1	CASSDRQGYNEQFF
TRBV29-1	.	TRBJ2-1	CSVAGGPHNEQFF
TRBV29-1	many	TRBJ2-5	CSVVQSGRESETQYF
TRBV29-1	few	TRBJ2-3	CSVVLAGPDTQYF
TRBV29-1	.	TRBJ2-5	CSVEEGLQETQYF
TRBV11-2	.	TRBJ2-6	CASSLVFWGTGANVLTF
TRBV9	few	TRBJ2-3	CASSNGAVTPDTQYF
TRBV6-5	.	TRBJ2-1	CASTLIAGENYNEQFF
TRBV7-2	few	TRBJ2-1	CASSSRPGLKVDEQFF
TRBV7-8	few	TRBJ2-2	CASNPGTSVSGELFF
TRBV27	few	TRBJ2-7	CASSYGLAGSYEQYF
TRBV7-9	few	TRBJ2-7	CASSRGDSYEQYF
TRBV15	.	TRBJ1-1	CATSPPDRMNTEAFF
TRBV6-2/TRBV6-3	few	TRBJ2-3	CASSWGREADTQYF
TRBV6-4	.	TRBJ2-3	CASSAAGTQYF
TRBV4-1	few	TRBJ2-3	CASSLPRQGSSTDTQYF
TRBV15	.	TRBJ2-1	CATSSRGHRSYNEQFF
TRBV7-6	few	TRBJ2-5	CASSTGQGGTQYF
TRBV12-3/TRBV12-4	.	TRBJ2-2	CASSNGLGSDRELFF
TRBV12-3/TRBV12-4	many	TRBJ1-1	CASSPIGQGWTEAFF
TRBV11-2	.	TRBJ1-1	CASGGNRVNTEAFF
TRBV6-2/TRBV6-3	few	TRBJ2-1	CASSYSFEQGSYNEQFF
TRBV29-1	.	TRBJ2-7	CSVGGTSEFSSYEQYF
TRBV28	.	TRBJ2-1	CASSQWGGFHNEQFF
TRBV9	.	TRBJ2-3	CASSLYGPTTDTQYF
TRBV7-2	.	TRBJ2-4	CASSVPGQGIPLHF
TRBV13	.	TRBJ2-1	CASSPGRGGYEQFF
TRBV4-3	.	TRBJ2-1	CASSTVEGSYNEQFF
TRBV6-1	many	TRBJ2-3	CATAIRDSWATDTQYF
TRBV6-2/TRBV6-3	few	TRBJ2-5	CASSSVGRQETQYF
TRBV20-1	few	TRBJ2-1	CSARTGANNEQFF
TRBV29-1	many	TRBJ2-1	CSVVPAGGPYEQFF
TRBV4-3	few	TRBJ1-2	CASSVGQRNYGYTF
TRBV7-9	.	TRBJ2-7	CASSLAGGEREQYF
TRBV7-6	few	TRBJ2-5	CASSWTLRGGRETQYF
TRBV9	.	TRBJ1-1	CASSVGGGFTEAFF
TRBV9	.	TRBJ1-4	CASSVGVGPAVEKLFF
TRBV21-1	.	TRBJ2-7	CASSVPGQRNYEQYF